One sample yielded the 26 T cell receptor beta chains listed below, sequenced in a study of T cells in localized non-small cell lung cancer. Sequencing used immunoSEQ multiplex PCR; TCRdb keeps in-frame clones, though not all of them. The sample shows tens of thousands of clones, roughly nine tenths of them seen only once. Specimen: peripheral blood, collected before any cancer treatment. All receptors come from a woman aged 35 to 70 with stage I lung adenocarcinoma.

The CDR3, as DNA: TGTGCCAGCAGCTTGGCCCTGAGCGTACATCAGGAGACCCAGTACTTC. It specifies CASSLALSVHQETQYF. The rearrangement uses TRBV5-6 and TRBJ2-5; no reliable D call. The CDR3 has 16 amino acids. Germline assignment: CDR1 SGHDT and CDR2 YYEEEE. Trimming pared 0 bases from V and 5 bases from J, leaving 17 bases between.

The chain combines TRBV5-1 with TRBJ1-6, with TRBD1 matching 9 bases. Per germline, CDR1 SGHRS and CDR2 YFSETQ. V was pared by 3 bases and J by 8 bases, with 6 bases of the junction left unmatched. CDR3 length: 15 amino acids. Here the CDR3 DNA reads TGCGCCAGCAGCTCGGGACAGGGTACTCATTCACCCCTCCACTTT. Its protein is CASSSGQGTHSPLHF.

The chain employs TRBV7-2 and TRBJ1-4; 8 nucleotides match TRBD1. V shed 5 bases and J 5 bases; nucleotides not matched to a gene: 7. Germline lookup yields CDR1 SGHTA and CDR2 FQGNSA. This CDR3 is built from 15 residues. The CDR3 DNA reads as TGTGCCAGCAGCCTACAGAGGGACAGGAATGAAAAACTGTTTTTT. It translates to CASSLQRDRNEKLFF.

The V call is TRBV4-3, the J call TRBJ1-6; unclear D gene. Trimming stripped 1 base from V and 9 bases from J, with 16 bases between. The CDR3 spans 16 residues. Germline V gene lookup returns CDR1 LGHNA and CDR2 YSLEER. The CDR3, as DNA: TGCGCCAGCAGCCAAGGGAGCCAGGTCCTCGCTTCACCCCTCCACTTT. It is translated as CASSQGSQVLASPLHF.

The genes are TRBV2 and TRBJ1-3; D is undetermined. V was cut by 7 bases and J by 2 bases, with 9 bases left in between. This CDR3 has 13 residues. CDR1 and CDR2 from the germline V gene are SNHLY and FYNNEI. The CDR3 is CASIYGTGNTIYF. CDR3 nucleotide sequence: TGTGCCAGCATCTACGGAACTGGAAACACCATATATTTT.

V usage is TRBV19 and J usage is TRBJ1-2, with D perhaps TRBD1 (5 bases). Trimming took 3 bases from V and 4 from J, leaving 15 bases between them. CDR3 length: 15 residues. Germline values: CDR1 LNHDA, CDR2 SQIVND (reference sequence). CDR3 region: CASSISGQAGYGYTF. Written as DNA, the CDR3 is TGTGCCAGTAGTATTTCGGGGCAGGCGGGCTATGGCTACACCTTC.

The chain's CDR3 is CASSQGLAGEQETQYF. CDR3 coding DNA: TGTGCCAGCAGCCAAGGACTAGCGGGGGAGCAAGAGACCCAGTACTTC. The chain is built from TRBV11-3 and TRBJ2-5, with TRBD2 identical over 13 bases. This CDR3 comprises 16 residues. V was clipped by 5 bases and J by 2 bases; unmatched bases: 5. Germline CDR1 SGHNT, CDR2 YENEEA.

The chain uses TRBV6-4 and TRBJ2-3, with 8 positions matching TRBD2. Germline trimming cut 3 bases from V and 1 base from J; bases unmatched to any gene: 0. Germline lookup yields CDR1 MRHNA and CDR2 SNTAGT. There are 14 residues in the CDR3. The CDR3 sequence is CASSERGGTDTQYF. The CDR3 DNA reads TGTGCCAGCAGTGAGCGGGGGGGCACAGATACGCAGTATTTT.

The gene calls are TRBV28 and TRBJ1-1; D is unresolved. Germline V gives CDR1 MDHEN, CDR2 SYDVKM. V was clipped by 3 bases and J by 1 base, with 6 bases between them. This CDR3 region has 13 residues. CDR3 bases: TGTGCCAGCAGTTTGTCAGGGAACACTGAAGCTTTCTTT. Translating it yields CASSLSGNTEAFF. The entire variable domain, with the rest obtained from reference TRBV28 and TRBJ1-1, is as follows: DVKVTQSSRYLVKRTGEKVFLECVQDMDHENMFWYRQDPGLGLRLIYFSYDVKMKEKGDIPEGYSVSREKKERFSLILESASTNQTSMYLCASSLSGNTEAFFGQGTRLTVV.

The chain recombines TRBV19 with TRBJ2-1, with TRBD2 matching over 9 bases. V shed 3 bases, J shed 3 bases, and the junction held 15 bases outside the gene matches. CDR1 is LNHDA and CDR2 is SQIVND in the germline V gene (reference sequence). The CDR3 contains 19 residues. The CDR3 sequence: CASSIWYASGVRSYNEQFF. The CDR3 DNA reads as TGTGCCAGTAGTATTTGGTATGCTAGCGGGGTGAGGAGCTACAATGAGCAGTTCTTC.

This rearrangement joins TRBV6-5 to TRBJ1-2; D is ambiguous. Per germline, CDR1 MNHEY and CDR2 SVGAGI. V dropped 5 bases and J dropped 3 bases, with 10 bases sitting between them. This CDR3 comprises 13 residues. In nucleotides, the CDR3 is TGTGCCAGCAGTCCCGGGTCGGACTATGGCTACACCTTC. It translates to CASSPGSDYGYTF.

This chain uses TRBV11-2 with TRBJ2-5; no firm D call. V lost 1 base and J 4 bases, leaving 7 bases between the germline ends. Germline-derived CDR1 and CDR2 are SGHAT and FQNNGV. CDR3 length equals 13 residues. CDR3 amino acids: CASSLGVRETQYF. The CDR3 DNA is TGTGCCAGCAGCTTAGGGGTGCGAGAGACCCAGTACTTC.

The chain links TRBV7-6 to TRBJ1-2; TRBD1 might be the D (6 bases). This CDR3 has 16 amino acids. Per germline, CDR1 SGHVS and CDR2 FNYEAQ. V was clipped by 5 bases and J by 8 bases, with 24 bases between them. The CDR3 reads CASSQHREGQGGGYTF. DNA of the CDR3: TGTGCCAGCAGCCAACACAGGGAAGGCCAGGGTGGCGGCTACACCTTC.

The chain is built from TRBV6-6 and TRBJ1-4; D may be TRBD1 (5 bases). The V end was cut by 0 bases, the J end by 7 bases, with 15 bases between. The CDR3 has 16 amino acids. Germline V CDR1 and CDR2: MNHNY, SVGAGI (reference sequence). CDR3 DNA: TGTGCCAGCAGTTACTCGGGCAGGGCGCGTGGTGAAAAACTGTTTTTT. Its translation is CASSYSGRARGEKLFF.

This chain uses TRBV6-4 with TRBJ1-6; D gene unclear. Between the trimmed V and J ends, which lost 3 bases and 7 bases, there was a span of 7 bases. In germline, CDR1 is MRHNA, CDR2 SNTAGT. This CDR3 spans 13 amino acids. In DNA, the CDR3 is TGTGCCAGCAGTGAGTCTCGGAATTCACCCCTCCACTTT. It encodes CASSESRNSPLHF.

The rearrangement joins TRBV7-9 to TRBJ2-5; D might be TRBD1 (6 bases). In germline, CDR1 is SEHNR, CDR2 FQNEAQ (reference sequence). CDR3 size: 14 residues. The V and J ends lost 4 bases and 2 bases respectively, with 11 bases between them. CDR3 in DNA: TGTGCCAGCAGCTCAGGACAGCCTCAAGAGACCCAGTACTTC. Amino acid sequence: CASSSGQPQETQYF.

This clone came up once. CDR3 sequence: CASSITGELFF. CDR3 sequence (DNA): TGTGCCAGCAGCATCACCGGGGAGCTGTTTTTT. The chain couples TRBV7-6 to TRBJ2-2; D not resolved. Deletions cut 5 bases from V and 4 bases from J, with 2 bases between. The CDR3 loop spans 11 amino acids. Per germline, CDR1 SGHVS and CDR2 FNYEAQ.

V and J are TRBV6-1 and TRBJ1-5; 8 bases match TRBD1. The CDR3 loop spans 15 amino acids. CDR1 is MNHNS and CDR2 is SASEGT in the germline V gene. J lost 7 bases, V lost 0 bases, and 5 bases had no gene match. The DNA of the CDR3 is TGTGCCAGCAGTGAAGCGGCAGGGGGCATGCAGCCCCAGCATTTT. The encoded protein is CASSEAAGGMQPQHF.

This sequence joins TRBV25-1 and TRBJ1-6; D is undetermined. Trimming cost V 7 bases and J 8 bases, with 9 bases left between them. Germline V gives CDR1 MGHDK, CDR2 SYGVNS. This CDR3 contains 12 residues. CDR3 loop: CASKAGHSPLHF. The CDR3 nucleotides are TGTGCCAGCAAGGCGGGTCATTCACCCCTCCACTTT.

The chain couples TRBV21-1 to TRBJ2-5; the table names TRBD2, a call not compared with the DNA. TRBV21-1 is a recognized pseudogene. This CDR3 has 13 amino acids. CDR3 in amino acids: CASSKEGKETQYF. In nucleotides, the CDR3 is TGTGCCAGCAGCAAGGAGGGTAAAGAGACCCAGTACTTC.

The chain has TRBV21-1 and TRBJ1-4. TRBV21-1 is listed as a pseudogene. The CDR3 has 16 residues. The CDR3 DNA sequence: TGTGCCAGCAGCAAAAATAGCGGGGTGTTTAATGAAAAACTGTTTTTT. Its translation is CASSKNSGVFNEKLFF.

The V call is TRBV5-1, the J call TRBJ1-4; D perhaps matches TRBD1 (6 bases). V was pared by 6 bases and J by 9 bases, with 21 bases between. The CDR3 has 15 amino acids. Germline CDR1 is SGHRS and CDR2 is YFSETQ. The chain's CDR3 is CASTLSVGGSQKLFF. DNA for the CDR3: TGCGCCAGCACCCTGAGCGTCGGGGGCTCTCAAAAACTGTTTTTT.

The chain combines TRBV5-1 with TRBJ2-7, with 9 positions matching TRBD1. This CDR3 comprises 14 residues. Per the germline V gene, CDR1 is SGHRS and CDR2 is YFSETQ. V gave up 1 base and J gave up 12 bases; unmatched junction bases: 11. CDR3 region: CASSLRTGESSLYF. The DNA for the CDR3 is TGCGCCAGCAGCTTGCGGACAGGGGAATCCTCACTGTACTTC.

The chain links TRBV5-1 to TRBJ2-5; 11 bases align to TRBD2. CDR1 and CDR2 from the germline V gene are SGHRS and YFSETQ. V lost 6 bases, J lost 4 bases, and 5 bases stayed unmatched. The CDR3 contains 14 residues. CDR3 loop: CASNLAGGLETQYF. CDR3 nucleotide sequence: TGCGCCAGCAACCTAGCGGGGGGCCTAGAGACCCAGTACTTC.

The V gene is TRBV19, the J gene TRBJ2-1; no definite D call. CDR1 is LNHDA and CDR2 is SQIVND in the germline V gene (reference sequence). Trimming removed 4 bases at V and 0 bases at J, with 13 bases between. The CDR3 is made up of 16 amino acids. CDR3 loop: CASSTRQGGSYNEQFF. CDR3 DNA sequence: TGTGCCAGTAGTACAAGACAAGGCGGCTCCTACAATGAGCAGTTCTTC.

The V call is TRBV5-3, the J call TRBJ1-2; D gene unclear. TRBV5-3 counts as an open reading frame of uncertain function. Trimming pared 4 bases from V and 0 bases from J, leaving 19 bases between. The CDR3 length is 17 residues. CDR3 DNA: TGTGCCAGAAGCATACTGACTGTGCAGGATCCTAACTATGGCTACACCTTC. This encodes CARSILTVQDPNYGYTF.